This is a list of T cell receptor beta chains from one sample in a study of regulatory T cells in long-lasting Graves disease. MiXCR, run by TCRdb on the multiplex PCR reads, gives a single entry per CDR3 protein. Of approximately 360,000 distinct CDR3 sequences listed, 10% to 15% are singletons. This same sample was also part of a study on T cells in Graves' hyperthyroidism and ophthalmopathy.

Specimen: peripheral blood mononuclear cells (PBMCs), collected at new diagnosis, from a patient treated with antithyroid drugs. These receptors were taken from a woman aged 18-29 years with Graves disease. The conserved cysteine and the conserved F or W are not part of the CDR3 here.

J gene: TRBJ1-1
V gene: TRBV12-3/TRBV12-4
CDR3 protein: ASSILQGAGAF

J gene: TRBJ1-1
V gene: TRBV6-2/TRBV6-3
CDR3 protein: ASSPISGFGEAF

J gene: TRBJ1-2
V gene: TRBV13
CDR3 protein: ASSFRGAGGYT

J gene: TRBJ1-3
V gene: TRBV20-1
CDR3 protein: SASRPSMASGNTIY

J gene: TRBJ2-1
V gene: TRBV4-1
CDR3 protein: ASSQTRRGNHNEQF

J gene: TRBJ1-1
V gene: TRBV27
CDR3 protein: ASSLLGGDTEAF

J gene: TRBJ2-2
V gene: TRBV19
CDR3 protein: ASSNPEILNTGELF

J gene: TRBJ1-1
V gene: TRBV29-1
CDR3 protein: SVEVDWGATEAF

J gene: TRBJ2-1
V gene: TRBV7-2
CDR3 protein: ASRTSYNEQF

J gene: TRBJ1-2
V gene: TRBV20-1
CDR3 protein: SARDLTGQGYT

J gene: TRBJ2-7
V gene: TRBV10-2
CDR3 protein: ASSTSYEQY

J gene: TRBJ1-2
V gene: TRBV11-3
CDR3 protein: ASSLESGDGYT

J gene: TRBJ1-6
V gene: TRBV7-2
CDR3 protein: ASSFTFWGTGRSPLH

J gene: TRBJ1-5
V gene: TRBV20-1
CDR3 protein: SARVGRNDQPQH

J gene: TRBJ1-2
V gene: TRBV20-1
CDR3 protein: SARDRTPTNYGYT

J gene: TRBJ2-1
V gene: TRBV9
CDR3 protein: ASSVLIRGIDNEQF

J gene: TRBJ1-1
V gene: TRBV11-2
CDR3 protein: ASSRGGLTAYTEAF

J gene: TRBJ2-2
V gene: TRBV10-3
CDR3 protein: AISERFSSGTNTGELF

J gene: TRBJ1-2
V gene: TRBV6-5
CDR3 protein: ASSYSRGRVYGYT

J gene: TRBJ2-7
V gene: TRBV2
CDR3 protein: ASSDGRGSEQY

J gene: TRBJ1-1
V gene: TRBV7-2
CDR3 protein: ASTTGPRNTEAF

J gene: TRBJ2-1
V gene: TRBV25-1
CDR3 protein: ASSETLASGSHNEQF

J gene: TRBJ2-1
V gene: TRBV12-3/TRBV12-4
CDR3 protein: ASSLHSGGANEQF

J gene: TRBJ1-4
V gene: TRBV6-5
CDR3 protein: ASSSDVRGLF

J gene: TRBJ1-2
V gene: TRBV6-9
CDR3 protein: ASSYSKSAGQGYT

J gene: TRBJ2-1
V gene: TRBV6-2/TRBV6-3
CDR3 protein: ASSYAAGGLNEQF

J gene: TRBJ1-4
V gene: TRBV7-8
CDR3 protein: ASSSWAGREEKLF

J gene: TRBJ2-5
V gene: TRBV7-9
CDR3 protein: ASSPESGRAPETQY

J gene: TRBJ2-1
V gene: TRBV7-8
CDR3 protein: ASTKQDGERGSSYNEQF

J gene: TRBJ2-5
V gene: TRBV7-9
CDR3 protein: ASRRDRGRETQY

J gene: TRBJ1-5
V gene: TRBV28
CDR3 protein: ASGGGLQPQH

J gene: TRBJ1-5
V gene: TRBV24-1
CDR3 protein: ATSDGPVRQINQPQH

J gene: TRBJ2-7
V gene: TRBV27
CDR3 protein: ASRPGLAVYEQY

J gene: TRBJ2-7
V gene: TRBV20-1
CDR3 protein: SARDRRTLDFYEQY

J gene: TRBJ2-5
V gene: TRBV7-3
CDR3 protein: ASSPRGTSGVRTPPETQY

J gene: TRBJ2-7
V gene: TRBV6-2/TRBV6-3
CDR3 protein: ASNDQTGTETYEQY

J gene: TRBJ2-3
V gene: TRBV7-7
CDR3 protein: ASSLIAGRADTQY

J gene: TRBJ2-1
V gene: TRBV10-2
CDR3 protein: ASSESSGVNEQF

J gene: TRBJ2-3
V gene: TRBV5-1
CDR3 protein: ASSLSPGITDTQY

J gene: TRBJ1-4
V gene: TRBV20-1
CDR3 protein: SATSSGGEKLF

J gene: TRBJ1-6
V gene: TRBV6-1
CDR3 protein: ASSWSSNSPLH

J gene: TRBJ2-1
V gene: TRBV5-1
CDR3 protein: ASSLLASGANEQF

J gene: TRBJ2-1
V gene: TRBV12-3/TRBV12-4
CDR3 protein: ASSRGVQQF

J gene: TRBJ2-3
V gene: TRBV7-3
CDR3 protein: ASSLVDSTDTQY

J gene: TRBJ2-4
V gene: TRBV10-2
CDR3 protein: ASSESPRLAKNIQY

J gene: TRBJ2-1
V gene: TRBV11-1
CDR3 protein: ASFLRPGGRYNEQF

J gene: TRBJ2-1
V gene: TRBV3-1
CDR3 protein: ASSPPTSGVYNEQF

J gene: TRBJ2-2
V gene: TRBV15
CDR3 protein: ATSRDPGHEWGELF

J gene: TRBJ2-5
V gene: TRBV27
CDR3 protein: ASSFTGLAGETQY

J gene: TRBJ2-1
V gene: TRBV5-1
CDR3 protein: ASSLTRESSYNEQF

J gene: TRBJ1-4
V gene: TRBV10-3
CDR3 protein: AIRGSDEKLF

J gene: TRBJ2-7
V gene: TRBV5-1
CDR3 protein: ASSPTPRLAGSYEQY